Listed below are T cell receptor beta chains from one sample, sequenced in a study of T cell responses to AZD1222 COVID-19 vaccine. The protocol was immunoSEQ multiplex PCR, while the TCRdb copy is restricted to in-frame clones and leaves out a portion. Among about 130,000 clones listed, 70% to 90% were seen once. The sequences come from peripheral blood, collected on day 0 of AZD1222 vaccination. The receptors derive from an adult in good health. The conserved cysteine and the conserved F or W are not part of the CDR3 here. Rows may omit the clone size; those that give it use once, few, many or a size class.

cdr3_aa j_call v_call clone_size
ASSFETGRYTEAF TRBJ1-1 TRBV7-2 NA
ASSHPGQVNTEAF TRBJ1-1 TRBV7-9 NA
ASSLSSLRDRAGNTIY TRBJ1-3 TRBV21-1 NA
ASSLARGNTEAF TRBJ1-1 TRBV27 NA
ASSLEPGLNTEAF TRBJ1-1 TRBV5-1 once
ASSIQSGRVSYEQY TRBJ2-7 TRBV19 NA
ASSHSGRTYNEQF TRBJ2-1 TRBV5-1 NA
ASTQGRNYGYT TRBJ1-2 TRBV28 NA
ASIGLTQGARPLH TRBJ1-6 TRBV28 NA
ASSQNRGSQETQY TRBJ2-5 TRBV4-2 NA
ASSEYPGQASPLH TRBJ1-6 TRBV6-1 NA
ASSSRGANYGYT TRBJ1-2 TRBV7-2 NA
SVGGTEAF TRBJ1-1 TRBV29-1 once
ACYGARRTGGENYGYT TRBJ1-2 TRBV30 NA
AWSVQGTYTGELF TRBJ2-2 TRBV30 NA
ASSPPNQPQH TRBJ1-5 TRBV7-8 NA
ASSQESEADYGYT TRBJ1-2 TRBV4-3 NA
ASSISGPKPNEQF TRBJ2-1 TRBV19 once
ASRKGQTPEAF TRBJ1-1 TRBV19 NA
ASSSGQGIDEKLF TRBJ1-4 TRBV28 NA
ASSSTTVPGNEKLF TRBJ1-4 TRBV5-6 NA
ASSLSSGPTNYGYT TRBJ1-2 TRBV7-2 NA
ASRKRGQGQPPLH TRBJ1-6 TRBV28 NA
ASSGPGVSGNTIY TRBJ1-3 TRBV5-7 NA
ASTPSSGGYWGYT TRBJ1-2 TRBV5-1 NA
ASSSRGDQETQY TRBJ2-5 TRBV6-5 once
SVLLAGGSYEQY TRBJ2-7 TRBV29-1 NA
ASMGPNYGYT TRBJ1-2 TRBV19 NA
ASSFSGTADEKLF TRBJ1-4 TRBV7-2 NA
ASSNLGAAGTEAF TRBJ1-1 TRBV28 NA
ASTPGVFGYSNQPQH TRBJ1-5 TRBV6-2/TRBV6-3 NA